Each of the 32 T cell receptor beta chains below was sequenced from the same sample in a study of identical twins. TCRdb independently ran MiXCR on the 5' RACE reads; one entry per CDR3 protein. The sample includes 200,000 to 250,000 distinct CDR3 sequences, 6% to 7% of them seen just once. These data were likewise used in another study, on T cells expressing NK-cell markers.

The sample comprised CD8+ T cells sorted from blood. These receptor sequences come from a woman aged 18-29 years in good health.

A few counts support this clonotype. The rearrangement uses TRBV10-3 and TRBJ1-1, with a possible D match to TRBD1 (5 bases). Deletions cut 11 bases from V and 6 bases from J, with 28 bases between. CDR3 length: 16 amino acids. The V gene's germline CDR1 is ENHRY and CDR2 SYGVKD. The CDR3 DNA reads TGTGCCGTGTCCCGACAAGGGGTGAAGGACCACGCTGAAGCTTTCTTT. Translation: CAVSRQGVKDHAEAFF.

This clonotype has ten or more counts. The chain joins TRBV10-2 to TRBJ2-1, with TRBD2 identical over 10 bases. The CDR3 has 16 amino acids. CDR1 and CDR2 (germline): WSHSY, SAAADI. J lost 7 bases, V lost 3 bases, and 9 bases had no gene match. The CDR3: CASSETLAGVKNEQFF. CDR3 in DNA: TGCGCCAGCAGTGAAACCCTAGCGGGAGTTAAAAATGAGCAGTTCTTC.

This chain links TRBV5-4 with TRBJ2-3, with D hard to call. Germline V gene sequence: CDR1 SGHNT, CDR2 YYREEE (reference sequence). This CDR3 has 17 amino acids. V dropped 2 bases and J dropped 1 base, with 17 bases sitting between them. The CDR3 DNA sequence: TGTGCCAGCAGCTTTAGAGGCCCTTGGTTTGGCACAGATACGCAGTATTTT. This encodes CASSFRGPWFGTDTQYF. Full variable domain (rest looked up from reference TRBV5-4 and TRBJ2-3): ETGVTQSPTHLIKTRGQQVTLRCSSQSGHNTVSWYQQALGQGPQFIFQYYREEENGRGNFPPRFSGLQFPNYSSELNVNALELDDSALYLCASSFRGPWFGTDTQYFGPGTRLTVL.

This clonotype showed up many times. This chain links TRBV7-8 with TRBJ2-5; tentatively, D is TRBD2 (7 bases). The CDR3 consists of 16 residues. Germline values: CDR1 SGHVS, CDR2 FQNEAQ. The ends were cut back, 4 bases at V and 5 bases at J, with 20 bases in the middle. The CDR3 loop is CASSSPSGGIAETQYF. CDR3 sequence (DNA): TGTGCCAGCAGCTCCCCATCGGGGGGCATTGCGGAGACCCAGTACTTC.

V is TRBV9 and J is TRBJ2-1, with 7 bases identical to TRBD2. V trimming: 2 bases; J trimming: 5 bases; junction bases outside the gene matches: 7. This CDR3 has 15 amino acids. The V gene's germline CDR1 is SGDLS and CDR2 YYNGEE. The CDR3 DNA is TGTGCCAGCAGCGTGACAAAAGCGGGAAACAATGAGCAGTTCTTC. Protein sequence: CASSVTKAGNNEQFF.

The table lists this clonotype with many counts. The chain employs TRBV7-2 and TRBJ2-7; weak D call: TRBD2 (5 bases). The germline V gene has CDR1 SGHTA and CDR2 FQGNSA. The CDR3 runs to 13 residues. V lost 3 bases, J lost 4 bases, and 10 bases lay in between. The chain's CDR3 is CASSFRRAYEQYF. The DNA of the CDR3 is TGTGCCAGCAGCTTCCGGCGGGCTTACGAGCAGTACTTC.

This clonotype came up a few times. This chain connects TRBV15 to TRBJ2-3; D tentatively fits TRBD1 or TRBD2 (5 bases each). The germline CDR1 and CDR2 sequences are LNHNV and YYDKDF (reference sequence). This CDR3 region has 18 residues. V was trimmed by 4 bases and J by 0 bases, leaving 20 bases between them. The CDR3 sequence: CATSNRGPDLTSTDTQYF. The CDR3 nucleotides are TGTGCCACCAGCAACCGGGGCCCCGACCTCACTAGCACAGATACGCAGTATTTT.

V is TRBV30 and J is TRBJ1-1; no firm D call. Per the germline V gene, CDR1 is GTSNPN and CDR2 is SVGIG (reference sequence). CDR3 size: 12 residues. Trimming cost V 4 bases and J 1 base, with 7 bases left between them. The CDR3 loop is CAWTAENTEAFF. The CDR3, as DNA: TGTGCCTGGACGGCGGAGAACACTGAAGCTTTCTTT.

This clonotype was counted at least ten times. The J gene is TRBJ2-1, the V gene TRBV29-1; TRBD2 matches at 8 bases. The ends lost 7 bases at V and 5 bases at J; junction bases unmatched: 7. Germline assignment: CDR1 SQVTM and CDR2 ANQGSEA. There are 13 residues in the CDR3. CDR3 in amino acids: CSGILAEDNEQFF. CDR3 nucleotides: TGCAGCGGGATACTAGCGGAAGACAATGAGCAGTTCTTC.

This clonotype was picked up a small number of times. The chain joins TRBV7-9 to TRBJ2-7; D is unclear. Trimming removed 8 bases from V and 2 bases from J, with 13 bases in between. The CDR3 spans 13 residues. CDR1 is SEHNR and CDR2 is FQNEAQ in the germline V gene (reference sequence). The CDR3 region is CASVPSITYEQYF. The CDR3 DNA reads as TGTGCCAGCGTCCCGTCCATCACCTACGAGCAGTACTTC.

This chain connects TRBV4-2 to TRBJ1-2; D uncertain. Germline CDR1 and CDR2: LGHNA and YNFKEQ. The CDR3 length is 13 residues. Trimming left V 4 bases short and J 8 bases short, with 14 bases between. Here the CDR3 reads CASSPGQFGGYTF. CDR3 nucleotides: TGTGCCAGCAGCCCCGGGCAATTTGGAGGCTACACCTTC.

This clonotype was seen a few times. This chain uses TRBV14 with TRBJ2-1; D is unresolved. The V gene lost 5 bases and the J gene lost 3 bases, with 11 bases spanning the gap. Germline V CDR1 and CDR2: SGHDN, FVKESK. This CDR3 has 14 residues. The CDR3 protein is CASSFSRLYNEQFF. CDR3 in DNA: TGTGCCAGCAGCTTCTCTAGGCTCTACAATGAGCAGTTCTTC.

This clonotype appeared a few times. The chain has TRBV6-2 or TRBV6-3 and TRBJ2-1, with TRBD1 matching over 8 bases. The germline gives CDR1 MNHEY, CDR2 SVGEGT. The CDR3 consists of 14 residues. V was clipped by 2 bases and J by 3 bases; unmatched bases: 0. The CDR3 spells CASSYGTGYNEQFF. The CDR3 DNA follows: TGTGCCAGCAGTTACGGGACAGGCTACAATGAGCAGTTCTTC.

This clonotype was detected only a few times. The chain's CDR3 is CASSIDSGRRKAFF. The DNA of the CDR3 is TGTGCCAGCAGTATAGACTCGGGTAGGAGAAAAGCTTTCTTT. The chain joins TRBV27 to TRBJ1-1; D gene ambiguous. The germline CDR1 and CDR2 sequences are MNHEY and SMNVEV (reference sequence). Trimming took off 5 bases at V and 9 bases at J, with 19 bases between the two ends. The CDR3 extends over 14 amino acids.

This clonotype was counted a few times. The chain combines TRBV2 with TRBJ2-2, with TRBD1 identical over 7 bases. The CDR3 consists of 17 residues. Per germline, CDR1 SNHLY and CDR2 FYNNEI. The V segment lost 9 bases and the J segment 4 bases; nucleotides outside the gene matches: 17. CDR3: CARRDSPFQRLTGELFF. The CDR3 bases are TGTGCCAGACGGGACAGCCCCTTCCAGAGACTCACCGGGGAGCTGTTTTTT. Complete variable domain (other parts from reference TRBV2 and TRBJ2-2): EPEVTQTPSHQVTQMGQEVILRCVPISNHLYFYWYRQILGQKVEFLVSFYNNEISEKSEIFDDQFSVERPDGSNFTLKIRSTKLEDSAMYFCARRDSPFQRLTGELFFGEGSRLTVL.

V and J are TRBV2 and TRBJ1-1; D ambiguous. This CDR3 contains 15 residues. Looked up from germline, CDR1 is SNHLY and CDR2 is FYNNEI. V lost 1 base and J lost 1, with 10 bases in between. The chain's CDR3 is CASSEVRTPNTEAFF. In DNA, the CDR3 is TGTGCCAGCAGTGAAGTGAGAACCCCGAACACTGAAGCTTTCTTT.

The chain has TRBV7-9 and TRBJ2-6; D not certain. This CDR3 is 12 amino acids long. From germline, CDR1 is SEHNR and CDR2 FQNEAQ (reference sequence). Trimming stripped 11 bases from V and 1 base from J, with 6 bases between. The CDR3 sequence: CAYLSGANVLTF. CDR3 nucleotides: TGTGCCTATTTGTCTGGGGCCAACGTCCTGACTTTC.

The genes are TRBV4-3 and TRBJ2-7, with 11 positions matching TRBD1. Germline-derived CDR1 and CDR2 are LGHNA and YSLEER. After removal of 0 bases from V and 5 bases from J, the junction contained 3 bases not matched to a gene. The CDR3 totals 15 residues. For the CDR3, the DNA is TGCGCCAGCAGCCAAGAGGGACAGGGGGGACACGAGCAGTACTTC. It encodes CASSQEGQGGHEQYF.

This clonotype has just a few counts. The chain employs TRBV27 and TRBJ2-5, with 7 bases matching TRBD2. CDR1 and CDR2 from the germline V gene are MNHEY and SMNVEV (reference sequence). V was pared by 6 bases and J by 5 bases, with 15 bases of the junction left unmatched. The CDR3 extends over 16 amino acids. The CDR3 DNA follows: TGTGCCAGCAGCTCGACCTCGGAGGGAGGGGTGGAGACCCAGTACTTC. Its protein is CASSSTSEGGVETQYF.

This clonotype was detected a few times. The chain recombines TRBV11-2 with TRBJ2-3, with D maybe TRBD2 (6 bases). Trimming removed 4 bases at V and 5 bases at J, with 28 bases between. The CDR3 length is 19 residues. Germline V gene data show CDR1 as SGHAT and CDR2 as FQNNGV. This CDR3 is CASSSPSFGFRGGGDTQYF. In nucleotides, the CDR3 is TGTGCCAGCAGCTCTCCCAGCTTCGGATTCCGGGGAGGTGGAGATACGCAGTATTTT. Complete variable domain (other parts from reference TRBV11-2 and TRBJ2-3): EAGVAQSPRYKIIEKRQSVAFWCNPISGHATLYWYQQILGQGPKLLIQFQNNGVVDDSQLPKDRFSAERLKGVDSTLKIQPAKLEDSAVYLCASSSPSFGFRGGGDTQYFGPGTRLTVL.

This clonotype was observed many times. The chain links TRBV3-1 to TRBJ1-2; 10 nucleotides agree with TRBD1. V dropped 6 bases and J dropped 6; count of bases not matched to a gene: 7. Germline CDR1 and CDR2: LGHDT and YNNKEL (reference sequence). There are 14 residues in the CDR3. For the CDR3, the DNA is TGTGCCAGCAGGGGACAGGGGAGTATTCATGGCTACACCTTC. Protein: CASRGQGSIHGYTF.

This clonotype was counted many times. The V call is TRBV12-3 or TRBV12-4, the J call TRBJ2-1; D ambiguous. The CDR3 sequence is 15 residues long. V was trimmed by 7 bases and J by 5 bases, leaving 18 bases between them. CDR3 residues: CASMSTGRLNNEQFF. The CDR3 coding sequence is TGTGCCAGCATGTCAACTGGGCGTTTGAACAATGAGCAGTTCTTC.

This clonotype turned up a few times. This rearrangement joins TRBV14 to TRBJ2-1; 12 bases line up with TRBD2. The germline CDR1 and CDR2 sequences are SGHDN and FVKESK. After removal of 1 base from V and 8 bases from J, the junction contained 6 bases not matched to a gene. CDR3 length: 16 amino acids. The chain's CDR3 is CASSQVRLAGGYEQFF. The CDR3 region has the DNA TGTGCCAGCAGCCAAGTTCGTCTAGCGGGAGGGTATGAGCAGTTCTTC.

This clonotype was counted many times. The chain is built from TRBV5-1 and TRBJ2-2; a possible D gene is TRBD1 (6 bases). This CDR3 is 14 amino acids long. Trimming took 7 bases from V and 5 from J, leaving 15 bases between them. Germline CDR1 and CDR2: SGHRS and YFSETQ. As DNA, the CDR3 is TGCGCCAGCCAAGACACAGGGTTTACCGGGGAGCTGTTTTTT. It is translated as CASQDTGFTGELFF.

This clonotype was observed many times. It is likely a read error, because the conserved phenylalanine at the end of the CDR3 is missing. Because the CDR3's place on the DNA is in doubt, the DNA is left out and the CDR3 is given as listed by TCRdb. The chain couples TRBV11-2 to TRBJ1-1. Germline CDR1 SGHAT, CDR2 FQNNGV. The CDR3 is 12 residues long, counting both termini. The CDR3 spells CASSLGPILTIQ.

This sequence joins TRBV25-1 and TRBJ1-1; 9 nucleotides agree with TRBD1. This CDR3 comprises 14 residues. Per the germline V gene, CDR1 is MGHDK and CDR2 is SYGVNS. With V trimmed by 4 bases and J by 6 bases, 6 bases remained unmatched. CDR3 sequence reads: CASSAGQGLAEAFF. As DNA, the CDR3 is TGTGCCAGCAGTGCGGGACAGGGTCTCGCTGAAGCTTTCTTT.

This clonotype has just a few counts. The chain links TRBV11-3 to TRBJ2-7, with D perhaps matching TRBD2 (5 bases). Looked up from germline, CDR1 is SGHNT and CDR2 is YENEEA. The CDR3 has 17 amino acids. V was shortened by 7 bases and J by 0 bases, with 22 bases between the two germline ends. The CDR3 is CASIRGNIGRDSYEQYF. The CDR3 region has the DNA TGTGCCAGCATTCGAGGGAATATAGGACGGGACTCCTACGAGCAGTACTTC.

To note about this clonotype: A junction end diverges from the germline sequence, so it may reflect a read error. This rearrangement joins TRBV12-3 or TRBV12-4 to TRBJ2-5, with 7 bases identical to TRBD2. CDR3 length equals 14 residues. CDR3 coding DNA: TGTGGCAGCAGTTTTGGACTAGTCTCAGAGACCCAGTACTTC. As protein: CGSSFGLVSETQYF.

This chain uses TRBV5-6 with TRBJ1-4; 10 bases map to TRBD1. The CDR3 is 15 residues long. CDR1 and CDR2 from the germline V gene are SGHDT and YYEEEE. V trimming: 3 bases; J trimming: 5 bases; junction bases outside the gene matches: 4. Here the CDR3 DNA reads TGTGCCAGCAGCTACGGACAGGGGGAGAATGAAAAACTGTTTTTT. It translates to CASSYGQGENEKLFF.

This clonotype was seen repeatedly, ten times or more. The chain carries TRBV10-3 and TRBJ2-3; 7 nucleotides align to TRBD2. The CDR3 sequence is 16 residues long. J gave up 2 bases and V 0 bases, and 5 bases lay outside the gene matches. CDR1 ENHRY and CDR2 SYGVKD come from the germline V gene. The CDR3 is CAISESEGGPTDTQYF. CDR3 nucleotides: TGTGCCATCAGTGAGTCGGAGGGAGGGCCCACAGATACGCAGTATTTT.

This clonotype was counted many times. The chain joins TRBV20-1 to TRBJ1-1, with a possible D match to TRBD1 (5 bases). V was shortened by 5 bases and J by 1 base, with 8 bases between the two germline ends. CDR3 length: 12 residues. The germline CDR1 and CDR2 sequences are DFQATT and SNEGSKA (reference sequence). The CDR3 loop is CSAFQGNTEAFF. CDR3 sequence (DNA): TGCAGTGCTTTTCAGGGGAACACTGAAGCTTTCTTT.

This clonotype appeared many times. This chain uses TRBV2 with TRBJ2-7; D remains unclear. V lost 7 bases, J lost 2 bases, and 9 bases lay in between. The length of the CDR3 is 12 residues. Germline CDR1 reads SNHLY; CDR2 reads FYNNEI. This CDR3 is CASTGRTYEQYF. CDR3 coding DNA: TGTGCCAGCACTGGAAGGACCTACGAGCAGTACTTC. The complete variable domain, with remaining parts taken from reference TRBV2 and TRBJ2-7, reads EPEVTQTPSHQVTQMGQEVILRCVPISNHLYFYWYRQILGQKVEFLVSFYNNEISEKSEIFDDQFSVERPDGSNFTLKIRSTKLEDSAMYFCASTGRTYEQYFGPGTRLTVT.